A single sample gave rise to the 10 T cell receptor beta chains below, sequenced in a study of ipilimumab plus nivolumab after autologous stem cell transplantation. Measured with immunoSEQ multiplex PCR; TCRdb has only the in-frame clones, and not every one. The table includes fewer than 15,000 clones, around 73% detected once. The material sequenced was PBMCs, taken in a trial of ipilimumab plus nivolumab as post-transplant consolidation. Receptor source: a male donor with diffuse large B-cell lymphoma.

The J gene is TRBJ2-7, the V gene TRBV7-9, with 9 bases aligning to TRBD2. The CDR3 loop spans 12 amino acids. The germline V gene encodes CDR1 SEHNR and CDR2 FQNEAQ (reference sequence). V trimming: 5 bases; J trimming: 10 bases; junction bases outside the gene matches: 6. CDR3 bases: TGTGCCAGCAGCGCCTCTAGCGGGGATCAGTACTTC. This sequence encodes CASSASSGDQYF. The full variable domain, completed using reference TRBV7-9 and TRBJ2-7, is DTGVSQNPRHKITKRGQNVTFRCDPISEHNRLYWYRQTLGQGPEFLTYFQNEAQLEKSRLLSDRFSAERPKGSFSTLEIQRTEQGDSAMYLCASSASSGDQYFGPGTRLTVT.

The gene calls are TRBV6-1 and TRBJ2-5; D perhaps matches TRBD2 (5 bases). Looked up from germline, CDR1 is MNHNS and CDR2 is SASEGT. The V gene lost 6 bases and the J gene lost 5 bases, with 16 bases spanning the gap. This CDR3 region has 14 residues. The CDR3 is CASRTSPGKETQYF. CDR3 DNA: TGTGCCAGCAGGACCTCTCCGGGGAAGGAGACCCAGTACTTC.

The rearrangement joins TRBV12-5 to TRBJ2-3, with D unclear. Germline assignment: CDR1 LGHNT and CDR2 FRNRAP. The V end lost 7 bases, the J end lost 6 bases, and 17 bases lay between the germline ends. This CDR3 is 14 amino acids long. Here the CDR3 reads CASALEPKRDTQYF. The CDR3 DNA reads as TGTGCTAGTGCCCTAGAACCAAAACGCGATACGCAGTATTTT.

This sequence joins TRBV19 and TRBJ2-2; 13 positions agree with TRBD2. The junction had 8 bases not matched to a gene; V was cut back by 5 bases and J by 2 bases. The CDR3 loop spans 18 amino acids. From germline, CDR1 is LNHDA and CDR2 SQIVND (reference sequence). The CDR3 DNA is TGTGCCAGTAGTGACCCGGGACTAGCGGGAAGTAACACCGGGGAGCTGTTTTTT. It is translated as CASSDPGLAGSNTGELFF.

The rearrangement links TRBV27 to TRBJ1-1; 7 positions match TRBD1. CDR3 length equals 16 residues. With V trimmed by 8 bases and J by 2 bases, 14 bases remained unmatched. Germline assignment: CDR1 MNHEY and CDR2 SMNVEV (reference sequence). For the CDR3, the DNA is TGTGCCAGCCGGTTTGACAGGGTCCGATTAAACACTGAAGCTTTCTTT. Its protein product is CASRFDRVRLNTEAFF.

V and J are TRBV19 and TRBJ2-3; 8 positions agree with TRBD1. CDR3 length: 15 residues. Germline V CDR1 and CDR2: LNHDA, SQIVND (reference sequence). After removal of 6 bases from V and 3 bases from J, the junction contained 8 bases not matched to a gene. The CDR3 protein is CASRIGQGETDTQYF. CDR3 in DNA: TGTGCCAGTAGGATCGGACAGGGCGAGACAGATACGCAGTATTTT.

This clone was seen a handful of times. This sequence joins TRBV4-3 and TRBJ2-1; D is unclear. This CDR3 region has 13 residues. Trimming stripped 1 base from V and 9 bases from J, with 10 bases between. Germline V gene sequence: CDR1 LGHNA, CDR2 YSLEER. CDR3 sequence (DNA): TGCGCCAGCAGCCAAGTGCGGTTGGGTGAGCAGTTCTTC. It is translated as CASSQVRLGEQFF.

The rearrangement links TRBV28 to TRBJ2-5, with D tentatively TRBD1 (7 bases). The ends were cut back, 7 bases at V and 5 bases at J, with 14 bases in the middle. Germline CDR1 MDHEN, CDR2 SYDVKM. The CDR3 is made up of 13 amino acids. The CDR3 sequence is CASKQGRWETQYF. In nucleotides, the CDR3 is TGTGCCAGCAAACAGGGGAGGTGGGAGACCCAGTACTTC.

The chain combines TRBV4-3 with TRBJ2-7; D is tentatively TRBD1 or TRBD2 (6 bases each). The length of the CDR3 is 15 residues. V lost 0 bases to trimming and J lost 3 bases, with 12 bases between them. Germline V gene sequence: CDR1 LGHNA, CDR2 YSLEER. The DNA of the CDR3 is TGCGCCAGCAGCCAAGATCGGGGGCGCGTCTACGAGCAGTACTTC. Its protein product is CASSQDRGRVYEQYF.

The rearrangement links TRBV6-5 to TRBJ2-5; D call uncertain. Trimming shortened V by 2 bases and J by 7 bases, and 5 bases separated the two germline ends. The CDR3 length is 11 residues. CDR1 is MNHEY, CDR2 SVGAGI, per germline. Here the CDR3 DNA reads TGTGCCAGCAGTTACGGGGTGACCCAGTACTTC. This gives the protein CASSYGVTQYF.